This record covers a single T cell receptor (beta chain). What it binds is unknown. These data originate in a study of siplizumab effects on memory and regulatory T cells. Regarding the study as a whole: Relative to controls at 25% to 30%, mappable alloreactive CD4+ clones exhibited a mean Treg-derived proportion of less than 70% with siplizumab.

In a few donor pairs, unstimulated naive, memory, effector memory and TEMRA subsets were sequenced. Trimming left V 9 bases short and J 3 bases short, with 24 bases between. This CDR3 is 17 amino acids long. CDR1 MDHEN and CDR2 SYDVKM come from the germline V gene. Generated by immunoSEQ multiplex PCR, the TCRdb table keeps only in-frame clones and is missing some. The sample gives about 56,000 clones, around 97% of which show up once; around 1% is in the top ten. The source material was naive CD8+ T cells sorted from blood. The chain is built from TRBV28 and TRBJ1-3; the D gene is possibly TRBD1 (5 bases). The receptor's source is a human donor in good health. The CDR3: CAREPPSGQGGGNTIYF. The CDR3, as DNA: TGTGCCAGAGAGCCCCCCTCCGGGCAGGGCGGTGGAAACACCATATATTTT.